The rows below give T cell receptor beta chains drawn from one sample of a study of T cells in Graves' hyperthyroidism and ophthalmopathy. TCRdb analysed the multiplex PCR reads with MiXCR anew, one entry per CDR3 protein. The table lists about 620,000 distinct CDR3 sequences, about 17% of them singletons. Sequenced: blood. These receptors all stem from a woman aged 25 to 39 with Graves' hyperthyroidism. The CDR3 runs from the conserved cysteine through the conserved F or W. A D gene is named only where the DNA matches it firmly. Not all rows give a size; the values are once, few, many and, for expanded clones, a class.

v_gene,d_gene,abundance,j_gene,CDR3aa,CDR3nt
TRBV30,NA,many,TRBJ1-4,CAWSRGQNEKLFF,TGTGCCTGGAGTCGCGGACAGAATGAAAAACTGTTTTTT
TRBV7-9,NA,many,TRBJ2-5,CASSFTENQETQYF,TGTGCCAGCAGCTTCACAGAGAACCAAGAGACCCAGTACTTC
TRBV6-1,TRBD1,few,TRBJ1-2,CASSLTQTGNYGYTF,TGTGCCAGCAGTTTAACTCAGACAGGGAACTATGGCTACACCTTC
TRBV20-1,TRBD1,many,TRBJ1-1,CSAEDRVNWRDTEAFF,TGCAGTGCTGAGGACAGGGTAAATTGGAGAGACACTGAAGCTTTCTTT
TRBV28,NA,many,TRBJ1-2,CASSFSDGRYSDNYGYTF,TGTGCCAGCAGTTTTTCGGACGGACGTTACTCTGACAACTATGGCTACACCTTC
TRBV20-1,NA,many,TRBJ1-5,CSAKFGGGRQPQHF,TGCAGTGCGAAATTTGGGGGGGGGCGTCAGCCCCAGCATTTT
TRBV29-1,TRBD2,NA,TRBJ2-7,CSVVAGGYEQYF,TGCAGCGTTGTAGCGGGAGGCTACGAGCAGTACTTC
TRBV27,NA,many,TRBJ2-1,CASSLTPRGYNEQFF,TGTGCCAGCAGTTTAACCCCGAGAGGATACAATGAGCAGTTCTTC
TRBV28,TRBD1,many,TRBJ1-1,CASSLLLSPQGPMHTEAFF,TGTGCCAGCAGCCTCCTTCTTTCGCCACAGGGGCCGATGCACACTGAAGCTTTCTTT
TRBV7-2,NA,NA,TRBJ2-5,CASSLGGGGRGQETQYF,TGTGCCAGCAGCTTAGGGGGAGGGGGGCGGGGGCAAGAGACCCAGTACTTC
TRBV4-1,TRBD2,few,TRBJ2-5,CASSQELGTRETQYF,TGCGCCAGCAGCCAAGAACTGGGGACTAGAGAGACCCAGTACTTC
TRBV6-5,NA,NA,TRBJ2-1,CASSYVPDNEQFF,TGTGCCAGCAGTTACGTCCCTGACAATGAGCAGTTCTTC
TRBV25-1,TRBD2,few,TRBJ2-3,CASSEGLGSTDTQYF,TGTGCCAGCAGTGAGGGACTAGGGAGCACAGATACGCAGTATTTT
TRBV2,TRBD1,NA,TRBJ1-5,CASSVRGGDQPQHF,TGTGCCAGCAGTGTCAGGGGGGGGGATCAGCCCCAGCATTTT
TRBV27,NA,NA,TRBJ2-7,CASSPALTYAYEQYF,TGTGCCAGCAGTCCAGCCCTAACCTATGCCTACGAGCAGTACTTC
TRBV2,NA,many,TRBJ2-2,CASSLQGDEELFF,TGTGCCAGCAGCCTACAGGGCGATGAGGAGCTGTTTTTT
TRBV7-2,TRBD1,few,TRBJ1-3,CASSLVGQGARGNTIYF,TGTGCCAGCAGCTTAGTGGGACAGGGGGCGCGTGGAAACACCATATATTTT
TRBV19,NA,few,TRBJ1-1,CASNFRHRNTEAFF,TGTGCCAGTAATTTTAGACACCGGAACACTGAAGCTTTCTTT
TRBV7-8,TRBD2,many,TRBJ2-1,CASSLGRESLQFF,TGTGCCAGCAGCTTAGGGCGGGAGTCGTTGCAGTTCTTC
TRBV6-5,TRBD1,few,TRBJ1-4,CASSYRDRGLEKLFF,TGTGCCAGCAGTTACAGGGACAGGGGGCTCGAAAAACTGTTTTTT
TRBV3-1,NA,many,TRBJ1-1,CASSQDGGQNAEAFF,TGTGCCAGCAGCCAAGATGGGGGACAAAACGCTGAAGCTTTCTTT
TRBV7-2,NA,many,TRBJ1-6,CASSLRGGADNSPLHF,TGTGCCAGCAGCTTACGGGGGGGCGCCGATAATTCACCCCTCCACTTT
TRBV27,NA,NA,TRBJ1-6,CASSLGGIYNSPLHF,TGTGCCAGCAGTTTAGGGGGGATTTATAATTCACCCCTCCACTTT
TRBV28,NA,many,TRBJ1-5,CASSLDLGENQPQHF,TGTGCCAGCAGTTTGGATTTAGGGGAAAATCAGCCCCAGCATTTT
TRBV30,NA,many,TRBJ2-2,CAWSTTGGELFF,TGTGCCTGGAGTACTACGGGCGGGGAGCTGTTTTTT
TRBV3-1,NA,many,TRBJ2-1,CASSQLRDEQFF,TGTGCCAGCAGCCAACTCAGGGATGAGCAGTTCTTC
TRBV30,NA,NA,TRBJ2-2,CAWSVPAVGTGELFF,TGTGCCTGGAGTGTTCCGGCCGTGGGAACCGGGGAGCTGTTTTTT
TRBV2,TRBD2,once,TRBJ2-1,CASSLGLARDNEQFF,TGTGCCAGCAGTTTAGGACTAGCGAGAGACAATGAGCAGTTCTTC
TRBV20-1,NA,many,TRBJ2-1,CSARDSKLLNEQFF,TGCAGTGCTAGAGACAGTAAGCTCCTGAATGAGCAGTTCTTC
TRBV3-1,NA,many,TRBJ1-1,CASSQVLGAEAFF,TGTGCCAGCAGCCAAGTATTGGGTGCTGAAGCTTTCTTT
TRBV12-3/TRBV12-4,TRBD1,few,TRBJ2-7,CASSSDRGLYERYF,TGTGCCAGCTCTTCTGACAGGGGGCTCTACGAGCGGTACTTC
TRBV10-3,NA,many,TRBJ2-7,CAIYSGTETYEQYF,TGTGCCATCTACTCCGGGACCGAGACGTACGAGCAGTACTTC
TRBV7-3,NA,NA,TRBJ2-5,CASSSGRSLQETQYF,TGTGCCAGCAGCTCGGGCAGGTCCCTCCAAGAGACCCAGTACTTC
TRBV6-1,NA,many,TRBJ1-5,CASSESVGAFQPQHF,TGTGCCAGCAGTGAGTCTGTGGGGGCCTTCCAGCCCCAGCATTTT
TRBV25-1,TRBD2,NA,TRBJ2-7,CASSESGDSYEQYF,TGTGCCAGCAGTGAAAGCGGGGATTCCTACGAGCAGTACTTC
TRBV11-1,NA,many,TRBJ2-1,CASSLNSLANNEQFF,TGTGCCAGCAGCTTAAATAGTCTAGCTAACAATGAGCAGTTCTTC
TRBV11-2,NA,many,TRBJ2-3,CASSVTPSLTDTQYF,TGTGCCAGCAGCGTCACCCCTAGCCTTACGGATACGCAGTATTTT
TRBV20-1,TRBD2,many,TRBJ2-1,CSAPEASGRAVRYNEQFF,TGCAGTGCCCCGGAAGCTAGCGGGAGGGCCGTGAGGTACAATGAGCAGTTCTTC
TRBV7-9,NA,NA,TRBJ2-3,CASSPRRQGLDTQYF,TGTGCCAGCAGCCCAAGACGGCAGGGTCTAGATACGCAGTATTTT
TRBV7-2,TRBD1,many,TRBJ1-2,CASSRRTGATEGYTF,TGTGCCAGCAGCCGGCGGACAGGGGCCACTGAGGGCTACACCTTC